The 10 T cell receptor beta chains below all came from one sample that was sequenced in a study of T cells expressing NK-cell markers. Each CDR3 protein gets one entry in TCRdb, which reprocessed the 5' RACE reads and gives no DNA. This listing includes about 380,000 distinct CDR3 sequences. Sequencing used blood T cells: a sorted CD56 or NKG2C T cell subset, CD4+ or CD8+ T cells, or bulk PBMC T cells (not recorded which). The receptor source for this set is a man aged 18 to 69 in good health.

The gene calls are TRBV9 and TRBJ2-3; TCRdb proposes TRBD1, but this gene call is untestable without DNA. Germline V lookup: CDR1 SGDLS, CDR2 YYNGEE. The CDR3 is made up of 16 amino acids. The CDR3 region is CASSVDPAGATDTQYF.

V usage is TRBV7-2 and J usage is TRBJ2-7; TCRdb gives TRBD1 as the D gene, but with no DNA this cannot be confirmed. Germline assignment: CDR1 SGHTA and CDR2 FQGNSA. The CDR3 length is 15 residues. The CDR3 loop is CASSLGGAFSYEQYF.

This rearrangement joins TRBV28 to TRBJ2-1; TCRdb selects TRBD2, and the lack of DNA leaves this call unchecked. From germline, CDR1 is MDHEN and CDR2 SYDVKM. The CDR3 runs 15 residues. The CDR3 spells CASGRAGGSYNEQFF.

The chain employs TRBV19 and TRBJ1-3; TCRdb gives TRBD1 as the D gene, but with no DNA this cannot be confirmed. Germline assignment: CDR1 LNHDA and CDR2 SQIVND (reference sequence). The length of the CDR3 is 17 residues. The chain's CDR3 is CASSTYRVTGSGNTIYF.

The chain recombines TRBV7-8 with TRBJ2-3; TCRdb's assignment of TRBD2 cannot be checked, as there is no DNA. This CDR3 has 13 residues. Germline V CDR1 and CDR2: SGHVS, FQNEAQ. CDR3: CASSLVPEGTQYF.

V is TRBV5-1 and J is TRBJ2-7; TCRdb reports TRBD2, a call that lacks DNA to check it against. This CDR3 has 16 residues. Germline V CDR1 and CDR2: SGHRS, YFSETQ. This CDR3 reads CASSPSGLQEIYEQYF.

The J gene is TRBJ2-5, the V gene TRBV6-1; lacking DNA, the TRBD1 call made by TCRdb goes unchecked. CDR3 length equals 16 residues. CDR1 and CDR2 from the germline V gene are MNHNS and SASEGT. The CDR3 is CASVGTAPPQRETQYF.

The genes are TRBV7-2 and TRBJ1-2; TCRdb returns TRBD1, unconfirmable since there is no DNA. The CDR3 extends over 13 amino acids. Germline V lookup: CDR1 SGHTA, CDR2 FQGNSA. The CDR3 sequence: CASSYDSNYGYTF.

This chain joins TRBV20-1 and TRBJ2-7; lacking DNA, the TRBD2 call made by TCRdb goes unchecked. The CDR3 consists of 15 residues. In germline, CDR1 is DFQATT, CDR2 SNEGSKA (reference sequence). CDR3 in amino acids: CSADKTSGASYEQYF.

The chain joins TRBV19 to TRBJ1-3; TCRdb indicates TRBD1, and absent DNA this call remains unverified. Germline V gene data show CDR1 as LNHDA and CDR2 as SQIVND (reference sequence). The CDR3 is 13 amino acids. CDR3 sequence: CASSAGRGNTIYF.